The source of this T cell receptor (beta chain) is a study of cytotoxic CD8 clonotypes in ibrutinib-treated CLL. Germline loops: CDR1 MNHEY, CDR2 SVGAGI. Trimming stripped 2 bases from V and 3 bases from J, with 14 bases between. This CDR3 comprises 16 residues. The targeted sequencing depth was 1 in 200,000 to 1 in 1 million T cells. This table comes from immunoSEQ multiplex PCR, and its TCRdb copy is limited to in-frame clones, with some not included. Of 150,000 to 200,000 clones in the sample, about 72% are singletons; the top ten hold around an eighth. The specimen comprised PBMCs, sampled after 24 months of ibrutinib treatment. The sequence came from a human donor with chronic lymphocytic leukemia. The chain has TRBV6-5 and TRBJ2-1; D is undetermined. The CDR3 is CASSYIPQVVYNEQFF. As DNA, the CDR3 is TGTGCCAGCAGTTACATACCCCAGGTAGTCTACAATGAGCAGTTCTTC.